The 12 T cell receptor beta chains below come from one sample, sequenced in a study of beta chain features in type 1 diabetes. The study reverse transcribed the entire isolated RNA, so it sequenced expressed TCRB transcripts. Assay: immunoSEQ multiplex PCR; the TCRdb copy retains only in-frame clones and omits some. The data contain roughly 300,000 clones, 7.5% to 9% of them singletons. Input material: central memory CD4+ T cells from blood. These receptor sequences come from a woman aged 18-30 years in good health.

The V gene is TRBV6-1, the J gene TRBJ1-2; D is uncertain. V was shortened by 0 bases and J by 5 bases, with 13 bases between the two germline ends. Germline-derived CDR1 and CDR2 are MNHNS and SASEGT. There are 15 residues in the CDR3. This chain's CDR3 is CASSEARGAGYGYTF. The CDR3 coding sequence is TGTGCCAGCAGTGAAGCGCGGGGAGCTGGGTATGGCTACACCTTC.

This clone was seen a handful of times. The rearrangement links TRBV7-6 to TRBJ1-2; D perhaps matches TRBD1 (5 bases). The CDR3 totals 17 residues. CDR1 is SGHVS, CDR2 FNYEAQ, per germline. V lost 1 base, J lost 7 bases, and 22 bases lay in between. The CDR3 is CASSLEPSHAGLGGYTF. CDR3 nucleotides: TGTGCCAGCAGCTTAGAGCCCTCCCACGCAGGGTTAGGTGGCTACACCTTC.

This clone was observed a few times. The chain employs TRBV4-3 and TRBJ2-6, with D perhaps TRBD1 (5 bases). The CDR3 totals 14 residues. V lost 3 bases, J lost 6 bases, and 9 bases lay in between. Germline V gene data show CDR1 as LGHNA and CDR2 as YSLEER. This CDR3 is CASSQAGLANVLTF. The CDR3 region has the DNA TGCGCCAGCAGCCAGGCAGGGCTGGCCAACGTCCTGACTTTC.

This clone was counted a few times. V gene TRBV5-6 combines with J gene TRBJ2-3; tentatively, D is TRBD1 (5 bases). The length of the CDR3 is 15 residues. The V end lost 2 bases, the J end lost 1 base, and 11 bases lay between the germline ends. Germline values: CDR1 SGHDT, CDR2 YYEEEE. The DNA for the CDR3 is TGTGCCAGCAGCTTCCTTCAGGGTGGCACAGATACGCAGTATTTT. Protein product: CASSFLQGGTDTQYF. Full variable domain (outside the CDR3, taken from reference TRBV5-6 and TRBJ2-3): DAGVTQSPTHLIKTRGQQVTLRCSPKSGHDTVSWYQQALGQGPQFIFQYYEEEERQRGNFPDRFSGHQFPNYSSELNVNALLLGDSALYLCASSFLQGGTDTQYFGPGTRLTVL.

The rearrangement uses TRBV6-6 and TRBJ1-1; 10 nucleotides align to TRBD1. Germline V lookup: CDR1 MNHNY, CDR2 SVGAGI (reference sequence). V was pared by 4 bases and J by 4 bases, with 6 bases of the junction left unmatched. The CDR3 is 15 amino acids. The CDR3: CASSFGQGVSTEAFF. The CDR3 coding sequence is TGTGCCAGCAGTTTTGGACAGGGGGTTAGCACTGAAGCTTTCTTT.

This clone has a count of ten or more. The V gene is TRBV18, the J gene TRBJ1-1; 7 bases are shared with TRBD1. V lost 4 bases, J lost 0 bases, and 2 bases stayed unmatched. Germline V gives CDR1 KGHSH, CDR2 LQKENI. The length of the CDR3 is 14 residues. CDR3 in amino acids: CASSQGQVNTEAFF. The CDR3 nucleotides are TGTGCCAGCTCACAAGGACAGGTGAACACTGAAGCTTTCTTT.

This chain uses TRBV6-5 with TRBJ1-5; no definite D call. The CDR3 covers 14 residues. Trimming left V 6 bases short and J 0 bases short, with 9 bases between. Germline assignment: CDR1 MNHEY and CDR2 SVGAGI. The CDR3 region is CASRTQYSNQPQHF. The CDR3 DNA follows: TGTGCCAGCAGGACTCAGTATAGCAATCAGCCCCAGCATTTT.

The rearrangement uses TRBV29-1 and TRBJ2-6; no clear D gene. This CDR3 comprises 14 residues. V lost 6 bases, J lost 0 bases, and 9 bases lay in between. Germline-derived CDR1 and CDR2 are SQVTM and ANQGSEA. CDR3 region: CSVGEYSGANVLTF. CDR3 DNA sequence: TGCAGCGTGGGCGAATACTCTGGGGCCAACGTCCTGACTTTC. Looking up the rest from reference TRBV29-1 and TRBJ2-6 gives the full variable domain: SAVISQKPSRDICQRGTSLTIQCQVDSQVTMMFWYRQQPGQSLTLIATANQGSEATYESGFVIDKFPISRPNLTFSTLTVSNMSPEDSSIYLCSVGEYSGANVLTFGAGSRLTVL.

The chain recombines TRBV4-2 with TRBJ1-1, with 10 bases fitting TRBD1. Losses at the gene ends were 7 bases for V and 3 bases for J; bases not matched to a gene: 8. CDR3 length: 15 residues. Germline CDR1 and CDR2: LGHNA and YNFKEQ. This chain's CDR3 is CASTTPGTGDTEAFF. DNA for the CDR3: TGTGCCAGCACCACTCCCGGGACAGGGGACACTGAAGCTTTCTTT.

The table lists this clone with a few counts. The chain employs TRBV9 and TRBJ2-1, with 11 bases identical to TRBD1. The CDR3 spans 15 residues. CDR1 and CDR2 from the germline V gene are SGDLS and YYNGEE. J gave up 4 bases and V 2 bases, and 2 bases lay outside the gene matches. The CDR3 DNA sequence: TGTGCCAGCAGCGTTCGGGACAGGGGGTACAATGAGCAGTTCTTC. This encodes CASSVRDRGYNEQFF.

This clone has just a few counts. The chain is built from TRBV5-4 and TRBJ1-4, with 7 bases aligning to TRBD1. V was clipped by 4 bases and J by 8 bases; unmatched bases: 14. The CDR3 length is 16 residues. Germline assignment: CDR1 SGHNT and CDR2 YYREEE (reference sequence). The CDR3 sequence: CASSTYTGAIREKLFF. CDR3 sequence (DNA): TGTGCCAGCAGCACCTACACAGGGGCGATTCGGGAAAAACTGTTTTTT.

The gene calls are TRBV4-2 and TRBJ2-3; 11 bases are a match to TRBD2. The trim removed 4 bases at V and 6 bases at J, leaving 15 bases unmatched. This CDR3 has 18 residues. Germline CDR1 and CDR2: LGHNA and YNFKEQ. CDR3 bases: TGTGCCAGCAGCCGAGCGGACGGTAGCGGGAGGGCGTGGGATACGCAGTATTTT. This sequence encodes CASSRADGSGRAWDTQYF.